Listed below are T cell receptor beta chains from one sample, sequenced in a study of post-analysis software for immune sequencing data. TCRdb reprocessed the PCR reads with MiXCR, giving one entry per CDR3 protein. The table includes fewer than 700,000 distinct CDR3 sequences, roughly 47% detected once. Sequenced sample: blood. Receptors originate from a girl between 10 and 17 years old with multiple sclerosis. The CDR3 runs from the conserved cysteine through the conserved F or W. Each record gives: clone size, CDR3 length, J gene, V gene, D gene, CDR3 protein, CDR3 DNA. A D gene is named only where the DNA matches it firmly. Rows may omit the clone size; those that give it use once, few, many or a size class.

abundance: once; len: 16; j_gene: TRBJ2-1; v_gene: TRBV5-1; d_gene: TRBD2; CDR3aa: CASSFLASGNYNEQFF; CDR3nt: TGCGCCAGCAGCTTTCTGGCTAGCGGGAACTACAATGAGCAGTTCTTC
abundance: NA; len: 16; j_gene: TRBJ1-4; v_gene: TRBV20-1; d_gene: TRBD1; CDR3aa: CSARAGQGGGVEKLFF; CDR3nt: TGCAGTGCTAGAGCAGGACAGGGCGGTGGAGTTGAAAAACTGTTTTTT
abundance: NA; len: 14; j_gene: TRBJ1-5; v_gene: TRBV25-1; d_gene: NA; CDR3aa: CASSDLGGNQPQHF; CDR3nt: TGTGCCAGCAGTGACTTAGGGGGGAATCAGCCCCAGCATTTT
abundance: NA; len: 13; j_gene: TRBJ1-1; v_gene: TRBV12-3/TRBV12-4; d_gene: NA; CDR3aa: CASSLRVETEAFF; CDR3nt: TGTGCCAGCAGTTTGAGGGTGGAGACTGAAGCTTTCTTT
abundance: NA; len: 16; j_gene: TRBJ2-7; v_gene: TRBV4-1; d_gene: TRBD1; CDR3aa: CASSQGGGQGNHEQYF; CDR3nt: TGCGCCAGCAGCCAAGGCGGCGGACAGGGTAACCACGAGCAGTACTTC
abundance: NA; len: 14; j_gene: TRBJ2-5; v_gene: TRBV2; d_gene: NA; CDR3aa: CASSNSPGGETQYF; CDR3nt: TGTGCCAGCAGTAACAGCCCCGGAGGAGAGACCCAGTACTTC
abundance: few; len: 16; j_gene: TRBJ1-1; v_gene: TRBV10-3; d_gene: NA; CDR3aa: CAISESGSLMNTEAFF; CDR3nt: TGTGCCATCAGTGAGTCGGGGAGCCTTATGAACACTGAAGCTTTCTTT
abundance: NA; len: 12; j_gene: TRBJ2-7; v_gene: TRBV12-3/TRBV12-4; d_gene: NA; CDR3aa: CASSFIGYEQYF; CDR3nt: TGTGCCAGCAGTTTTATCGGCTACGAGCAGTACTTC
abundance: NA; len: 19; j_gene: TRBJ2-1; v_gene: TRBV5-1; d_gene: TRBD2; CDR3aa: CASSIARTSGRGSYNEQFF; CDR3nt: TGCGCCAGCAGTATTGCCAGGACTAGCGGACGGGGCTCCTACAATGAGCAGTTCTTC
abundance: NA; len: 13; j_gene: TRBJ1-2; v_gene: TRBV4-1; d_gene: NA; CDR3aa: CASSQDRASGYTF; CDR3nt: TGCGCCAGCAGCCAAGACAGGGCCTCTGGCTACACCTTC
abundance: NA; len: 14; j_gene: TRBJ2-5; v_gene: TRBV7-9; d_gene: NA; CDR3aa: CASSSTANQETQYF; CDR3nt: TGTGCCAGCAGCTCTACAGCGAACCAAGAGACCCAGTACTTC
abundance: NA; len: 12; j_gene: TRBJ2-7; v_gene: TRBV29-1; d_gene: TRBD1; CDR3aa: CSSGDSYYEQYF; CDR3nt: TGCAGCTCAGGGGACAGCTACTACGAGCAGTACTTC
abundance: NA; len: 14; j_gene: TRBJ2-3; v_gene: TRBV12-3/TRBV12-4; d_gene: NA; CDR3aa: CASSQVGGTDVQYF; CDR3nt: TGTGCCAGCAGCCAGGTGGGGGGCACAGATGTGCAGTATTTT
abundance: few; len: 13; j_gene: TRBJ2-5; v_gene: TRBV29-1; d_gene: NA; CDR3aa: CSVERGFQETQYF; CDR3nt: TGCAGCGTTGAACGTGGGTTTCAAGAGACCCAGTACTTC
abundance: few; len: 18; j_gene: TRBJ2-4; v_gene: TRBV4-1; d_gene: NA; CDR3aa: CASSQVFPVSSERDIQYF; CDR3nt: TGCGCCAGCAGCCAAGTCTTCCCGGTTTCTAGCGAGAGGGACATTCAGTACTTC
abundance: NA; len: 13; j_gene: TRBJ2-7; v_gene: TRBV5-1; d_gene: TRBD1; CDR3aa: CASSDGQGGEQYF; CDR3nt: TGCGCCAGCAGCGACGGACAGGGCGGCGAGCAGTACTTC
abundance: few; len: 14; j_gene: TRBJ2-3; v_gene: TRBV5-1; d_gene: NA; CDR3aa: CASSNQGASDTQYF; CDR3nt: TGCGCCAGCAGCAACCAGGGAGCGTCGGATACGCAGTATTTT
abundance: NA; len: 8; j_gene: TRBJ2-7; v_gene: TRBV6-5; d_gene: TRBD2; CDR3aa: CPGGNRYF; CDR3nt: TGTCCGGGGGGGAACCGGTACTTC
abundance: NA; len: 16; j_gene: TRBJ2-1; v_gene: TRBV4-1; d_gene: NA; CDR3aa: CASSQEQAGDYNEQFF; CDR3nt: TGCGCCAGCAGCCAAGAGCAGGCAGGGGATTACAATGAGCAGTTCTTC
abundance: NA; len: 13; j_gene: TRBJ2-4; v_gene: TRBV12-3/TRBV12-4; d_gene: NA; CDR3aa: CASGPALRDIQYF; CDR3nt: TGTGCCAGCGGTCCGGCCCTTAGGGACATTCAGTACTTC
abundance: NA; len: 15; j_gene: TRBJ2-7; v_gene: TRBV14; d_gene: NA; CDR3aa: CASSPLGRSSYEQYF; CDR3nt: TGTGCCAGCAGCCCGCTGGGCAGGAGCTCCTACGAGCAGTACTTC
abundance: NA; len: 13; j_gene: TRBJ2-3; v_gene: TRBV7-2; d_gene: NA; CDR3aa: CASSRQVTDTQYF; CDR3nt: TGTGCCAGCAGTCGACAGGTCACAGATACGCAGTATTTT
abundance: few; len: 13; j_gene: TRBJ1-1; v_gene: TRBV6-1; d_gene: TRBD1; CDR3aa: CASSRQGATEAFF; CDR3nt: TGTGCCAGCAGCCGACAGGGGGCCACTGAAGCTTTCTTT
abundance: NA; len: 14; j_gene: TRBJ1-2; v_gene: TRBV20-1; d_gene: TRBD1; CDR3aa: CSASKSGGSYGYTF; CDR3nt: TGCAGTGCTAGCAAGTCAGGGGGGAGCTATGGCTACACCTTC
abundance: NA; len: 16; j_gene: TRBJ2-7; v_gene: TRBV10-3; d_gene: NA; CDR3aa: CAISEYSGTNTYEQYF; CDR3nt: TGTGCCATCAGTGAGTATTCCGGGACAAATACCTACGAGCAGTACTTC
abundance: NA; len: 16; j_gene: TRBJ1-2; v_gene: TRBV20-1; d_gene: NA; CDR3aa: CSASRQGRERTYGYTF; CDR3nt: TGCAGTGCTAGTAGGCAGGGAAGGGAGCGGACCTATGGCTACACCTTC
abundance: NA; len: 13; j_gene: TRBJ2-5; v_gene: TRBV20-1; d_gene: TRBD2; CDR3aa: CSGHRGVQETQYF; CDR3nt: TGCAGTGGGCACCGGGGGGTCCAAGAGACCCAGTACTTC
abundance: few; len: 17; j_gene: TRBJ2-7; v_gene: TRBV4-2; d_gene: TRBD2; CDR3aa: CASSQGEGTLFSYEQYF; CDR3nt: TGTGCCAGCAGCCAGGGGGAGGGGACCCTTTTCTCCTACGAGCAGTACTTC
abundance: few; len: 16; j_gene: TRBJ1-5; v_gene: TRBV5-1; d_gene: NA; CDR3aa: CASSFTGPYSNQPQHF; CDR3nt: TGCGCCAGCAGCTTTACAGGCCCTTATAGCAATCAGCCCCAGCATTTT
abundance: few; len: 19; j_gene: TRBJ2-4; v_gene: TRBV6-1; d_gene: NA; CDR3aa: CASSTRGRGLTLAKNIQYF; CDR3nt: TGTGCCAGCAGTACGCGTGGCAGGGGATTGACGTTAGCCAAAAACATTCAGTACTTC
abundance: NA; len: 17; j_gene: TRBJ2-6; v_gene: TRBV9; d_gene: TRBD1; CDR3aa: CASSGTGGESGANVLTF; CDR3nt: TGTGCCAGCAGCGGGACAGGGGGAGAGTCTGGGGCCAACGTCCTGACTTTC
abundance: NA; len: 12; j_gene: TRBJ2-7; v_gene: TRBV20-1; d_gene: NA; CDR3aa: CSARTLSYEQYF; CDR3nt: TGCAGTGCTAGAACCCTCTCCTACGAGCAGTACTTC
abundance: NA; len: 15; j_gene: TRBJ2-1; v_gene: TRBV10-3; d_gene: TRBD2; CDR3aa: CAIRVRGLARDEQFF; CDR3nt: TGTGCCATCAGGGTGCGCGGACTAGCTCGGGATGAGCAGTTCTTC
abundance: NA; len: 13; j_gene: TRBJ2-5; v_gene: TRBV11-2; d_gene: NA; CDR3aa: CASSLDRNSKKYF; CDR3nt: TGTGCCAGCAGCTTAGATCGGAACTCGAAGAAGTACTTC
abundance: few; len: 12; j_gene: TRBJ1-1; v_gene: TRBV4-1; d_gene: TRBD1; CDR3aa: CASSQVTGGAFF; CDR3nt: TGCGCCAGCAGCCAAGTGACAGGGGGAGCTTTCTTT
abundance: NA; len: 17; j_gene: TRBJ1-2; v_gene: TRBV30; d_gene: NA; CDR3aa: CAWTWGPEKWANYGYTF; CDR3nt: TGTGCCTGGACGTGGGGGCCAGAAAAGTGGGCTAACTATGGCTACACCTTC
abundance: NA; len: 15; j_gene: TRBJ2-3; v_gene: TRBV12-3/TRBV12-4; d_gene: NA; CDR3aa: CASSPRDIRADTQYF; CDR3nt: TGTGCCAGCAGTCCCCGGGACATCCGCGCAGATACGCAGTATTTT
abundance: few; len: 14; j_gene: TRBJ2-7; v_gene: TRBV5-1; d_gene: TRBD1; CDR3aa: CASNSGTGEKEQYF; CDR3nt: TGCGCCAGCAACTCCGGGACAGGGGAAAAGGAGCAGTACTTC
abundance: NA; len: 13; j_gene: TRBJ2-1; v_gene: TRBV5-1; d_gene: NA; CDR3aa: CASSSVPGDEQFF; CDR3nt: TGCGCCAGCAGCTCCGTTCCGGGAGATGAGCAGTTCTTC
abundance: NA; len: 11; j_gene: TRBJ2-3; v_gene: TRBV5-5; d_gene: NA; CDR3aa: CATSRDDTQYF; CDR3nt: TGTGCCACCAGCAGGGACGATACGCAGTATTTT
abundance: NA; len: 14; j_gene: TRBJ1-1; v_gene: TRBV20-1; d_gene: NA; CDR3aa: CSARRTDMNTEAFF; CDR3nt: TGCAGTGCTCGACGGACAGATATGAACACTGAAGCTTTCTTT
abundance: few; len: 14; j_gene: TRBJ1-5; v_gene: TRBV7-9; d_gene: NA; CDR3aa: CASSLDSHNQPQHF; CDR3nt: TGTGCCAGCAGCTTGGACAGTCACAATCAGCCCCAGCATTTT